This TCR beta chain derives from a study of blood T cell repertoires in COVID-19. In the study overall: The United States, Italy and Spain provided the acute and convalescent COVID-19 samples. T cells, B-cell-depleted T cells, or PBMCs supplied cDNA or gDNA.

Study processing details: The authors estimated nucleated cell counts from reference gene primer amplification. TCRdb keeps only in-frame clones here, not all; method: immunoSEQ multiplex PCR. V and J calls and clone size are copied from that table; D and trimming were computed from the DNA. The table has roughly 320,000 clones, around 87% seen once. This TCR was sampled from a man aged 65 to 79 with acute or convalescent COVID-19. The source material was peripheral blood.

CDR3 region: CATTPRGGYSNQPQHF. The CDR3 nucleotides read TGTGCCACCACCCCCCGGGGAGGCTATAGCAATCAGCCCCAGCATTTT. V and J are TRBV24-1 and TRBJ1-5, with no clear D. This CDR3 comprises 16 residues. V was pared by 8 bases and J by 0 bases, with 16 bases between. The V gene's germline CDR1 is KGHDR and CDR2 SFDVKD.